This T cell receptor beta chain was documented in a study of T-cell reconstitution after alpha-beta-depleted transplantation in children. About this clonotype: The antigen remains undetermined.

The germline CDR1 and CDR2 sequences are DFQATT and SNEGSKA (reference sequence). The length of the CDR3 is 18 residues. Trimming removed 0 bases from V and 0 bases from J, with 18 bases in between. Study-wide points: The study traced high day-60 TCRbeta diversity in some patients to surviving recipient T cells and thymic progenitors. Alpha-beta T cells about two months after transplant reportedly derived from several hundred expanded graft clones. When one year had passed after transplant, most T-cell counts and diversity came from newly produced T cells.

Using unique molecular identifiers, the investigators prepared the TCRbeta library. TCRdb processed the PCR reads anew with MiXCR; each CDR3 protein has one entry. Of fewer than 350,000 distinct CDR3 sequences detected, approximately 7.3% appear once; the ten largest clones hold 9.1%. The TCR comes from a female patient aged 2 to 10 who had a stem cell transplant for Fanconi anemia, so the T cells may come from the graft donor. The V gene is TRBV20-1, the J gene TRBJ2-4; maybe TRBD2 (6 bases). Sequencing used peripheral blood, obtained 360 days after TCRalphabeta/CD19-depleted stem cell transplant. In DNA form, the CDR3 reads TGCAGTGCTAGAGATAGAAGACTTCTAGCGCTAGCCAAAAACATTCAGTACTTC. It encodes CSARDRRLLALAKNIQYF.